This is a list of T cell receptor beta chains from one sample in a study of PD-1 blockade in classical Hodgkin lymphoma. The assay was immunoSEQ multiplex PCR, and TCRdb's table has in-frame clones only and misses some. Of roughly 9,900 clones listed, about 94% are singletons. The source was peripheral blood mononuclear cells (PBMCs), collected at baseline. Receptor source: a human donor with classical Hodgkin lymphoma. CDR3s include the opening cysteine and the closing phenylalanine or tryptophan. D genes are given only for firm matches. Size tells how often a clone was seen (once, few, many) or the class of an expanded clone, and some rows leave it out.

.,medium-sized,TRBJ1-1,TRBV4-2,CASSPSVPSNTEAFF,TGTGCCAGCAGCCCATCGGTCCCCTCGAACACTGAAGCTTTCTTT
.,.,TRBJ2-7,TRBV7-2,CASSLAGFYEQYF,TGTGCCAGCAGCTTAGCGGGGTTTTACGAGCAGTACTTC
.,.,TRBJ2-3,TRBV7-3,CASSFISDTQYF,TGTGCCAGCAGCTTCATCTCAGATACGCAGTATTTT
.,.,TRBJ1-2,TRBV10-3,CAISGLNYGYTF,TGTGCCATCAGCGGACTGAACTATGGCTACACCTTC
TRBD1,.,TRBJ1-4,TRBV5-4,CASSGNRGRAEKLFF,TGTGCCAGCAGCGGAAACAGGGGGCGGGCTGAAAAACTGTTTTTT
TRBD1,.,TRBJ2-7,TRBV29-1,CSVADRTSGEQYF,TGCAGCGTTGCGGACAGGACCTCTGGCGAGCAGTACTTC
.,.,TRBJ1-6,TRBV11-2,CASSPGTFSAPLHF,TGTGCCAGCAGCCCAGGGACATTCTCAGCACCCCTCCACTTT
.,.,TRBJ1-5,TRBV2,CASSQQGIDQPQHF,TGTGCCAGCAGCCAACAGGGAATCGATCAGCCCCAGCATTTT
.,once,TRBJ1-6,TRBV27,CASNQGWRNNSPLHF,TGTGCCAGCAACCAAGGCTGGAGGAATAATTCACCCCTCCACTTT
.,.,TRBJ1-1,TRBV11-3,CASSLSHDTEAFF,TGTGCCAGCAGCTTATCACATGACACTGAAGCTTTCTTT
TRBD1,.,TRBJ2-1,TRBV5-1,CASSSGQGANEQFF,TGCGCCAGCAGCTCGGGACAGGGGGCTAATGAGCAGTTCTTC
.,.,TRBJ1-5,TRBV30,CAWSPPRQPQHF,TGTGCCTGGAGTCCTCCCAGACAGCCCCAGCATTTT
.,.,TRBJ2-1,TRBV19,CASSSWDYNEQFF,TGTGCCAGTAGCTCCTGGGATTACAATGAGCAGTTCTTC
.,.,TRBJ1-2,TRBV6-6,CASRIDGGGYGYTF,TGTGCCAGCAGGATAGACGGGGGTGGCTATGGCTACACCTTC
.,.,TRBJ2-7,TRBV19,CASSIGTGRMDEQYF,TGTGCCAGTAGTATTGGAACAGGTCGAATGGACGAGCAGTACTTC
.,.,TRBJ2-7,TRBV28,CASRTTGISYEQYF,TGTGCCAGCAGAACAACAGGGATCTCCTACGAGCAGTACTTC
TRBD2,.,TRBJ2-1,TRBV6-1,CASSDKFGLAGRSEQFF,TGTGCCAGCAGTGATAAGTTCGGTCTAGCGGGGCGGAGTGAGCAGTTCTTC
TRBD1,.,TRBJ2-7,TRBV25-1,CATGQGAYEQYF,TGTGCCACGGGACAGGGGGCCTACGAGCAGTACTTC
TRBD2,.,TRBJ2-1,TRBV6-5,CASSLSGSQFF,TGTGCCAGCAGTTTGAGCGGGAGTCAGTTCTTC
.,.,TRBJ1-5,TRBV7-8,CASSLGFYSASSNQPQHF,TGTGCCAGCAGCTTAGGCTTTTACTCAGCCTCTAGCAATCAGCCCCAGCATTTT
.,.,TRBJ2-7,TRBV29-1,CSVTLIGDIVSYEQYF,TGCAGCGTAACCCTTATTGGGGACATTGTATCCTACGAGCAGTACTTC
TRBD1,.,TRBJ1-5,TRBV5-6,CASSRGDRDTQPQHF,TGTGCCAGCAGCCGCGGGGACAGGGATACTCAGCCCCAGCATTTT
.,.,TRBJ2-5,TRBV6-5,CASSYWGEETQYF,TGTGCCAGCAGTTACTGGGGGGAAGAGACCCAGTACTTC
.,.,TRBJ1-3,TRBV7-9,CASSRQSGNTIYF,TGTGCCAGCAGTAGACAGTCTGGAAACACCATATATTTT
.,.,TRBJ2-1,TRBV11-3,CASSLQGWSTNEQFF,TGTGCCAGCAGCTTGCAGGGTTGGAGTACCAATGAGCAGTTCTTC
.,.,TRBJ1-5,TRBV7-3,CASSKMGGWGQPQHF,TGTGCCAGCAGCAAAATGGGGGGCTGGGGACAGCCCCAGCATTTT
.,.,TRBJ2-7,TRBV30,CAWSVLGGDSSYEQYF,TGTGCCTGGAGTGTACTTGGGGGCGATAGCTCCTACGAGCAGTACTTC
TRBD1,.,TRBJ1-1,TRBV7-3,CASSEQGFSTEAFF,TGTGCCAGCAGCGAACAGGGGTTTAGCACTGAAGCTTTCTTT
.,once,TRBJ2-7,TRBV4-1,CASSQGASDFYYEQYF,TGCGCCAGCAGCCAAGGGGCTAGCGACTTTTACTACGAGCAGTACTTC
TRBD2,.,TRBJ2-3,TRBV5-4,CASSLVGSGRVGDTQYF,TGTGCCAGCAGCTTGGTTGGTAGCGGGAGGGTCGGAGATACGCAGTATTTT
.,few,TRBJ2-1,TRBV6-4,CASSAAGGSSYNEQFF,TGTGCCAGCAGTGCGGCAGGGGGGAGCTCCTACAATGAGCAGTTCTTC
TRBD1,.,TRBJ2-5,TRBV18,CASSSYTGDGETQYF,TGTGCCAGCTCATCTTATACAGGGGACGGAGAGACCCAGTACTTC
TRBD2,.,TRBJ2-7,TRBV11-3,CASSLSGRDEQYF,TGTGCCAGCAGCTTGAGCGGGAGGGATGAGCAGTACTTC
.,once,TRBJ1-5,TRBV5-1,CASSLEGVNQPQHF,TGCGCCAGCAGCTTGGAAGGGGTGAATCAGCCCCAGCATTTT
TRBD1,.,TRBJ2-7,TRBV2,CASRTDRARGEQYF,TGTGCCAGCAGGACTGACAGGGCCAGGGGCGAGCAGTACTTC
.,.,TRBJ2-3,TRBV10-3,CAISGGQKSSTDTQYF,TGTGCCATCAGTGGGGGGCAGAAATCTAGCACAGATACGCAGTATTTT
TRBD1,once,TRBJ1-5,TRBV4-1,CASSQAGTGNQPQHF,TGCGCCAGCAGCCAAGCCGGGACAGGGAATCAGCCCCAGCATTTT
.,once,TRBJ2-1,TRBV10-1,CASSFAGEQFF,TGCGCCAGCAGTTTCGCGGGGGAGCAGTTCTTC
.,.,TRBJ1-2,TRBV28,CASSNSPFGRRVVGYTF,TGTGCCAGCAGCAACTCGCCGTTCGGAAGACGGGTAGTTGGCTACACCTTC
.,.,TRBJ1-1,TRBV29-1,CSAKPQGNTEAFF,TGCAGCGCTAAACCCCAGGGAAACACTGAAGCTTTCTTT
TRBD2,.,TRBJ2-1,TRBV6-4,CASSSWTRSSYNEQFF,TGTGCCAGCAGTTCCTGGACTAGAAGCTCCTACAATGAGCAGTTCTTC
TRBD1,.,TRBJ1-4,TRBV7-3,CASSFRQGESRGSNEKLFF,TGTGCCAGCAGCTTTCGACAGGGAGAGAGCCGGGGCTCCAATGAAAAACTGTTTTTT
TRBD2,once,TRBJ2-1,TRBV18,CASSPNRLAKDNEQFF,TGTGCCAGCTCACCCAATCGACTAGCGAAAGACAATGAGCAGTTCTTC
.,.,TRBJ1-4,TRBV9,CASSVEKLFF,TGTGCCAGCAGCGTAGAAAAACTGTTTTTT
TRBD2,.,TRBJ2-3,TRBV6-1,CASSEGGGRKQYF,TGTGCCAGCAGTGAAGGGGGCGGGAGGAAGCAGTATTTT
TRBD1,once,TRBJ1-2,TRBV27,CASRGQENYGYTF,TGTGCCAGCAGGGGACAGGAGAACTATGGCTACACCTTC
.,.,TRBJ1-5,TRBV7-3,CASSSPRLGSCYNQPQHF,TGTGCCAGCAGCTCACCTCGGTTGGGGTCGTGCTACAATCAGCCCCAGCATTTT
TRBD2,.,TRBJ2-5,TRBV5-1,CASGGAGTREETQYF,TGCGCCAGCGGGGGCGCCGGGACTAGAGAAGAGACCCAGTACTTC
TRBD2,.,TRBJ2-7,TRBV7-2,CASSLAGLSYEQYF,TGTGCCAGCAGCTTAGCGGGACTAAGCTACGAGCAGTACTTC
.,.,TRBJ1-2,TRBV7-9,CASSIDSYGYTF,TGTGCCAGCAGCATCGACAGCTATGGCTACACCTTC
TRBD2,.,TRBJ2-2,TRBV6-1,CASSEYGEGSGELFF,TGTGCCAGCAGTGAATATGGGGAGGGGTCCGGGGAGCTGTTTTTT
TRBD2,.,TRBJ2-7,TRBV5-4,CASSPGLAGAEQYF,TGTGCCAGCAGCCCGGGACTAGCGGGAGCCGAGCAGTACTTC